The entry below describes one TCR beta chain. The data were obtained in a study of CD8 T cells in Susac syndrome. The sequenced target, TCR beta, came from blood CD8+ and CD4+ T cells. The patients serving as multiple sclerosis controls were treatment-naive. They had stable or active relapsing-remitting disease and fulfilled revised McDonald criteria. With random hexamers, 0.5 to 1 ug RNA was reverse transcribed. MiXCR was run by TCRdb on the immunoSEQ multiplex PCR reads, yielding one entry per CDR3 protein. The table shows about 300,000 distinct CDR3 sequences, with more than 75% occurring only once. The source is a human donor with multiple sclerosis. Sequencing used CD8+ T cells from PBMCs.

The CDR3 here is CASSLREGGAYEQYF. As DNA, the CDR3 is TGTGCCAGCAGCCTCAGGGAAGGAGGGGCCTACGAGCAGTACTTC. J is TRBJ2-7 and V is TRBV27, with D possibly matching TRBD2 (6 bases). The V gene lost 6 bases and the J gene lost 2 bases, with 17 bases spanning the gap. The CDR3 sequence is 15 residues long. The germline CDR1 and CDR2 sequences are MNHEY and SMNVEV (reference sequence).